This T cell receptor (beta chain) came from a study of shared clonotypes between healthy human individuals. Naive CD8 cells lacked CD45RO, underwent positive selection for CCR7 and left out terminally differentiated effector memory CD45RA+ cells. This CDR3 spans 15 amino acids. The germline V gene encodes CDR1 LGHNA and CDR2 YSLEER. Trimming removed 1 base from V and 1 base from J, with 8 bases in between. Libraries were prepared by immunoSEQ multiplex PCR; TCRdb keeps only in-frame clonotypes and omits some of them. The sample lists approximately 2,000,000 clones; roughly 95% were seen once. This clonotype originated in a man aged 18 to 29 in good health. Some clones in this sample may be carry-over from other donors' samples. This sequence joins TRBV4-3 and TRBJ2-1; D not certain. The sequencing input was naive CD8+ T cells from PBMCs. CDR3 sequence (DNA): TGCGCCAGCAGCCAAGTTAGGGCTTCCTACAATGAGCAGTTCTTC. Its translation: CASSQVRASYNEQFF.